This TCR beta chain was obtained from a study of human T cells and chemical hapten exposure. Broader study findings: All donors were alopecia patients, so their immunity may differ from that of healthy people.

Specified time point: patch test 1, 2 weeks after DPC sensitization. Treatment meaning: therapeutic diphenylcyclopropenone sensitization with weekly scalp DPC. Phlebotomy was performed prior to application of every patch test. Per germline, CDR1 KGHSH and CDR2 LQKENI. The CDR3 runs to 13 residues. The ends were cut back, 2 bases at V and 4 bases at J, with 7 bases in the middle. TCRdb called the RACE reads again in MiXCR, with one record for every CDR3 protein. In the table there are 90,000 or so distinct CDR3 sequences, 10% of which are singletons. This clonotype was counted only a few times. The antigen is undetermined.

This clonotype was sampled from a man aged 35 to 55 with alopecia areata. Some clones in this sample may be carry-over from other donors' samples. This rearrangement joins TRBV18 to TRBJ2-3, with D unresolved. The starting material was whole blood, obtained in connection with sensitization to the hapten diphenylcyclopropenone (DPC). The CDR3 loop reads CASSPDGPDTQYF. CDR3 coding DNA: TGTGCCAGCTCACCAGATGGACCAGATACGCAGTATTTT.